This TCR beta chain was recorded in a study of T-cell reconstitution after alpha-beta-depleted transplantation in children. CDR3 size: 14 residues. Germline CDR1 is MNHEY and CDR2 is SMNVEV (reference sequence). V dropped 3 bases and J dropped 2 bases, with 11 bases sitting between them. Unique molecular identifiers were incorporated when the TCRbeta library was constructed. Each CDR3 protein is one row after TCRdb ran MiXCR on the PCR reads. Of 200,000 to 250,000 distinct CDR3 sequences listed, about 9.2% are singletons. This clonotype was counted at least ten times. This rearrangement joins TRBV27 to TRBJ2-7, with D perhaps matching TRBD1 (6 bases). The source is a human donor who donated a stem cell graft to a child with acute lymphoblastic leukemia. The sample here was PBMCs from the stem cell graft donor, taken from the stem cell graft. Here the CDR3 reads CASSFQDRPYEQYF. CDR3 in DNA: TGTGCCAGCAGTTTCCAGGACAGACCCTACGAGCAGTACTTC.